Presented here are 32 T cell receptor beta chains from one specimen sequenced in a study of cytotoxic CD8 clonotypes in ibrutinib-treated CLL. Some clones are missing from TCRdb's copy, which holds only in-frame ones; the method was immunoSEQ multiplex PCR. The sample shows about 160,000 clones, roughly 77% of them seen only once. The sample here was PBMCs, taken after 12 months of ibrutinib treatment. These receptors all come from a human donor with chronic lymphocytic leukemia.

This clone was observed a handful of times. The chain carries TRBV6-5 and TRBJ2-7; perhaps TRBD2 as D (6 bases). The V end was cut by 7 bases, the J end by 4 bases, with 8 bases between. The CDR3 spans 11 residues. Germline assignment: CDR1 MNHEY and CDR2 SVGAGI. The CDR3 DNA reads TGTGCCAGCATCGGGGGATACGAGCAGTACTTC. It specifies CASIGGYEQYF.

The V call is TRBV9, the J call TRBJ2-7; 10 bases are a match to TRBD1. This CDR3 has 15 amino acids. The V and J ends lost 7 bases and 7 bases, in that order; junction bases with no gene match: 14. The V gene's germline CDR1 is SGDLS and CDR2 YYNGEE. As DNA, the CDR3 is TGTGCCAGCTCACCGGGACCGGGACAGGGGTCGGAGCAGTACTTC. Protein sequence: CASSPGPGQGSEQYF. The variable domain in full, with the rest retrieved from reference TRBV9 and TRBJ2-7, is DSGVTQTPKHLITATGQRVTLRCSPRSGDLSVYWYQQSLDQGLQFLIQYYNGEERAKGNILERFSAQQFPDLHSELNLSSLELGDSALYFCASSPGPGQGSEQYFGPGTRLTVT.

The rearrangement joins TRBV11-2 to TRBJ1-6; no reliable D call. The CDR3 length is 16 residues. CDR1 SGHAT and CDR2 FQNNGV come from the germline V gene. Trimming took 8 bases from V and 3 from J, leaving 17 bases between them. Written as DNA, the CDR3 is TGTGCCAGCGCCCCCGTTGTGTCTTACTATAATTCACCCCTCCACTTT. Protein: CASAPVVSYYNSPLHF.

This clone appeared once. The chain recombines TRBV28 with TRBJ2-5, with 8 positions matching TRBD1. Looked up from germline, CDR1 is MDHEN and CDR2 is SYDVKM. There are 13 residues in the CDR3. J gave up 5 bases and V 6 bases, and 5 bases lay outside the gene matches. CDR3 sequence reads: CASRQDRDETQYF. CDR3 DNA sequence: TGTGCCAGCAGGCAGGACAGGGATGAGACCCAGTACTTC.

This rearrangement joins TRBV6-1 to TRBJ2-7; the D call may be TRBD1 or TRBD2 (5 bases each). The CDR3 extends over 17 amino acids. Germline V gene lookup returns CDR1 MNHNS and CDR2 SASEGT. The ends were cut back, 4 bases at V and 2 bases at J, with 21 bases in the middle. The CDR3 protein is CASSAPGPRNRPYEQYF. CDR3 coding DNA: TGTGCCAGCAGTGCTCCGGGACCGCGAAACCGTCCCTACGAGCAGTACTTC.

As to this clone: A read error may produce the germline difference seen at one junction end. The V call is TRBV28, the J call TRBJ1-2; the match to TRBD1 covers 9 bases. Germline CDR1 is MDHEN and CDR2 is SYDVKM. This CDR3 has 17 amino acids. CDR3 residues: CTSSLGDRVEFGYGYTF. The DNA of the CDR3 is TGTACCAGCAGTTTAGGGGACAGGGTAGAGTTTGGCTATGGCTACACCTTC.

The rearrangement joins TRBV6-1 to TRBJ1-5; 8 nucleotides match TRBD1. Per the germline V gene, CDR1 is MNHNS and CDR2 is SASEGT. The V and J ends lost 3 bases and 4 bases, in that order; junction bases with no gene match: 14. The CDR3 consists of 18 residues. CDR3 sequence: CASSEWAAIGQGNQPQHF. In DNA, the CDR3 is TGTGCCAGCAGTGAGTGGGCTGCGATAGGACAGGGTAATCAGCCCCAGCATTTT.

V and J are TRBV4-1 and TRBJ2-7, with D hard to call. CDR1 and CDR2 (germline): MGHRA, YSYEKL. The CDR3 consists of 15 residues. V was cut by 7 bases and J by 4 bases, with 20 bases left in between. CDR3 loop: CASTTTETYPYEQYF. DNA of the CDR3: TGCGCCAGCACTACGACCGAGACTTACCCTTACGAGCAGTACTTC.

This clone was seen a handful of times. As DNA, the CDR3 is TGTGCCAGCAGCTTAGCAAGGACTGGAAACACCATATATTTT. The encoded protein is CASSLARTGNTIYF. The rearrangement links TRBV7-6 to TRBJ1-3; D is ambiguous. Germline V gene sequence: CDR1 SGHVS, CDR2 FNYEAQ. V lost 0 bases to trimming and J lost 2 bases, with 5 bases between them. The CDR3 is 14 amino acids.

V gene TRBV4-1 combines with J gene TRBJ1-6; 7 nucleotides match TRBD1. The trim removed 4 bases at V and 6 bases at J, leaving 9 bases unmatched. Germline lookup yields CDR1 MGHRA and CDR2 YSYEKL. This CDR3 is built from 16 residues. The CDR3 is CASSLRAGQLNSPLHF. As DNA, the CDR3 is TGCGCCAGCAGCCTCAGGGCGGGACAGCTTAATTCACCCCTCCACTTT.

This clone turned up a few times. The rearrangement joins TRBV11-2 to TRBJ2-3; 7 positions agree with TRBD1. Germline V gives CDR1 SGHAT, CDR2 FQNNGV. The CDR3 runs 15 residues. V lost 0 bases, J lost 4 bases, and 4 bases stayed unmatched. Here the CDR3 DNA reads TGTGCCAGCAGCTTAGATCCGCAGGGGGCAGATACGCAGTATTTT. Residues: CASSLDPQGADTQYF.

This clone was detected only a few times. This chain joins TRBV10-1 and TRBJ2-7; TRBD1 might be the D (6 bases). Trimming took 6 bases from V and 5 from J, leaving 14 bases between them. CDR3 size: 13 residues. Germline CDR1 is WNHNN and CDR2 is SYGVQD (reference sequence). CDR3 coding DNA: TGCGCCAGCAGACGACAGGTGTGGGACGAGCAGTACTTC. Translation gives CASRRQVWDEQYF.

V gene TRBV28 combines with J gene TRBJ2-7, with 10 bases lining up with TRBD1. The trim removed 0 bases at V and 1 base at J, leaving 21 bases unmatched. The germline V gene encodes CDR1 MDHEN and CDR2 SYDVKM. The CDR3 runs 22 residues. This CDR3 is CASSLWGRMFGTGDAKSYEQYF. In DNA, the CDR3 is TGTGCCAGCAGTTTATGGGGTCGGATGTTCGGGACAGGGGACGCTAAATCCTACGAGCAGTACTTC.

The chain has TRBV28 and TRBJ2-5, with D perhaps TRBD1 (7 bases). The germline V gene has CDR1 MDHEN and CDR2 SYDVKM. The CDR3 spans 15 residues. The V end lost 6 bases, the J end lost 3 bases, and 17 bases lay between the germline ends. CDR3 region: CASRTGATGKETQYF. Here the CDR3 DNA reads TGTGCCAGCAGGACGGGGGCGACAGGGAAAGAGACCCAGTACTTC.

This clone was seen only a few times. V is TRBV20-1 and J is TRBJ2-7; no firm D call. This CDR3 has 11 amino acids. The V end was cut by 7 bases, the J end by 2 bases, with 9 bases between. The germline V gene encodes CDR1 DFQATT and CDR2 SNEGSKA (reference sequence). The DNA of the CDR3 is TGCAGTGTGCACCAGGCCTACGAGCAGTACTTC. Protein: CSVHQAYEQYF.

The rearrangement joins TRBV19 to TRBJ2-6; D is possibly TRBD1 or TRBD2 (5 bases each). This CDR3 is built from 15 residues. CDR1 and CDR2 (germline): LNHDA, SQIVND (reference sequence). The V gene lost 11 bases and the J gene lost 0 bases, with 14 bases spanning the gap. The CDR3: CAGGPARSGANVLTF. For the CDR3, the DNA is TGTGCCGGGGGTCCCGCCCGCTCTGGGGCCAACGTCCTGACTTTC.

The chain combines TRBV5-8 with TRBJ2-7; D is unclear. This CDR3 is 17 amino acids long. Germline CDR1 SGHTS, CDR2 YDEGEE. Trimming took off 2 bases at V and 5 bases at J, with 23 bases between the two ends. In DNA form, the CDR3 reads TGTGCCAGCAGCTTCCGTTCCTCCAAGACATACGCCCACGAGCAGTACTTC. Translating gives CASSFRSSKTYAHEQYF.

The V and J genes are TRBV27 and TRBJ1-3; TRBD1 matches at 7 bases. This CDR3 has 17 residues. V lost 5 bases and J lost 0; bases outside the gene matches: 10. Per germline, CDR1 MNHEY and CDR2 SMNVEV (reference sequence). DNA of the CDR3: TGTGCCAGCAGTCCCCGCTACCGGGACAGCTCTGGAAACACCATATATTTT. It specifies CASSPRYRDSSGNTIYF.

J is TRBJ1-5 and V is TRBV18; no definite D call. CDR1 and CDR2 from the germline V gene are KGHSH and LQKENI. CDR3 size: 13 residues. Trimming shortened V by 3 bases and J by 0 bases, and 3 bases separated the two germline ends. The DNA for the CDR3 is TGTGCCAGCTCACCCGATAGCAATCAGCCCCAGCATTTT. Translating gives CASSPDSNQPQHF.

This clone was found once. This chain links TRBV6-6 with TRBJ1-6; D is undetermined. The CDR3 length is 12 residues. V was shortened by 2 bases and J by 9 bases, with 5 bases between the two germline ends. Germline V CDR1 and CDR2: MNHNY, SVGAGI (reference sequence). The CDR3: CASSYIGSPLHF. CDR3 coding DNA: TGTGCCAGCAGTTACATTGGTTCACCCCTCCACTTT.

The CDR3, as DNA: TGTGCCAGCAGCCCCCGGAGCGGAAGCACAGATACGCAGTATTTT. It is translated as CASSPRSGSTDTQYF. The V call is TRBV9, the J call TRBJ2-3; possible D gene TRBD2, 5 bases. V was clipped by 4 bases and J by 0 bases, with 12 bases between them. CDR1 and CDR2 from the germline V gene are SGDLS and YYNGEE. The CDR3 contains 15 residues. Looking up the rest from reference TRBV9 and TRBJ2-3 gives the full variable domain: DSGVTQTPKHLITATGQRVTLRCSPRSGDLSVYWYQQSLDQGLQFLIQYYNGEERAKGNILERFSAQQFPDLHSELNLSSLELGDSALYFCASSPRSGSTDTQYFGPGTRLTVL.

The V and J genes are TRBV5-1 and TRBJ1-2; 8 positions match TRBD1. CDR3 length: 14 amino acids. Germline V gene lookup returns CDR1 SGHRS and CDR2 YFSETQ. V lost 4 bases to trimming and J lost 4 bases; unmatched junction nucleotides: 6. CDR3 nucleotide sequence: TGCGCCAGCAGCCTTGGGGACAGGCGCTATGGCTACACCTTC. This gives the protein CASSLGDRRYGYTF.

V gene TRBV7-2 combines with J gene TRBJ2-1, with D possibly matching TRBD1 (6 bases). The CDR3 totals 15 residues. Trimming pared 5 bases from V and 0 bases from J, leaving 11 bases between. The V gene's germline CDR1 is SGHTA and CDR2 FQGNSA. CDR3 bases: TGTGCCAGCAGCCCCCAGGGGAGCTCCTACAATGAGCAGTTCTTC. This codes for CASSPQGSSYNEQFF. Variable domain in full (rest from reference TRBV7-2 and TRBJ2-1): GAGVSQSPSNKVTEKGKDVELRCDPISGHTALYWYRQSLGQGLEFLIYFQGNSAPDKSGLPSDRFSAERTGGSVSTLTIQRTQQEDSAVYLCASSPQGSSYNEQFFGPGTRLTVL.

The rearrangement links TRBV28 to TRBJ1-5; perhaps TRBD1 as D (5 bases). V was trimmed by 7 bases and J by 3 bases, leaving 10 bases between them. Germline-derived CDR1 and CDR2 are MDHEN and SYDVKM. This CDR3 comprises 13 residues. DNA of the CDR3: TGTGCCAGCAAGAGGGGCATCAATCAGCCCCAGCATTTT. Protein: CASKRGINQPQHF.

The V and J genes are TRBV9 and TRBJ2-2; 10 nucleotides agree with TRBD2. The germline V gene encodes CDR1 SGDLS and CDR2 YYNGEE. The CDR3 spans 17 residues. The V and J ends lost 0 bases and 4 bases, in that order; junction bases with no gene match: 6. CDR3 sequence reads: CASSVVVAGGGTGELFF. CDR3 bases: TGTGCCAGCAGCGTAGTCGTAGCGGGGGGTGGCACCGGGGAGCTGTTTTTT.

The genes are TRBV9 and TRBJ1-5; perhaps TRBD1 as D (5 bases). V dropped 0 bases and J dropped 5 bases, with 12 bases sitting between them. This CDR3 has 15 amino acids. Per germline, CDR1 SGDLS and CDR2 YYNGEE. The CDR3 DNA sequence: TGTGCCAGCAGCGTAGGATCGGGGCGAGATCAGCCCCAGCATTTT. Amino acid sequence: CASSVGSGRDQPQHF.

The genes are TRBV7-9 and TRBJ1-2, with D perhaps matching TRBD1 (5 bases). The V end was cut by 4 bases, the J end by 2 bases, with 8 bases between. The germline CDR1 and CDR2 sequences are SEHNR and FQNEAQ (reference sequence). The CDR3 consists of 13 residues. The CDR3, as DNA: TGTGCCAGCAGCTGGGACGGAAACTATGGCTACACCTTC. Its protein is CASSWDGNYGYTF.

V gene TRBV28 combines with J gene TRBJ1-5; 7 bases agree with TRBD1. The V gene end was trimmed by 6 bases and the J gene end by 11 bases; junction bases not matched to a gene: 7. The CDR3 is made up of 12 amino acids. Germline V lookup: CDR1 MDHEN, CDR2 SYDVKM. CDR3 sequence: CASRGGQEAQHF. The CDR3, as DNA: TGTGCCAGCAGGGGAGGACAGGAGGCCCAGCATTTT.

The CDR3, as DNA: TGTGCCACCAAATTAGACAGTGCAGAGACCCAGTACTTC. This gives the protein CATKLDSAETQYF. The chain is built from TRBV15 and TRBJ2-5, with a tentative D call TRBD1 (5 bases). Germline values: CDR1 LNHNV, CDR2 YYDKDF (reference sequence). The CDR3 covers 13 residues. The V and J ends lost 7 bases and 4 bases respectively, with 13 bases between them.

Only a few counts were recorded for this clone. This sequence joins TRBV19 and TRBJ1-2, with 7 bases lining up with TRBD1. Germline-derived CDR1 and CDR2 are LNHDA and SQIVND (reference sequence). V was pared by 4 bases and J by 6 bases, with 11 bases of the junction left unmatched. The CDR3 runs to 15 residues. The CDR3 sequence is CASSTQGGRSDGYTF. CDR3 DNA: TGTGCCAGTAGTACCCAGGGGGGCAGGTCGGATGGCTACACCTTC.

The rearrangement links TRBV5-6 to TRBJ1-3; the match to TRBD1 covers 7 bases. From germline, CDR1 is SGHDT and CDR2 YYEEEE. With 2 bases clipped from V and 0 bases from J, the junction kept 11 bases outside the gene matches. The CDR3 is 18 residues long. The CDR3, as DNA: TGTGCCAGCAGCTTCCGGGACAGACCTGCGAGCTCTGGAAACACCATATATTTT. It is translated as CASSFRDRPASSGNTIYF. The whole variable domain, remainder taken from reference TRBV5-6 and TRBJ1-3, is DAGVTQSPTHLIKTRGQQVTLRCSPKSGHDTVSWYQQALGQGPQFIFQYYEEEERQRGNFPDRFSGHQFPNYSSELNVNALLLGDSALYLCASSFRDRPASSGNTIYFGEGSWLTVV.

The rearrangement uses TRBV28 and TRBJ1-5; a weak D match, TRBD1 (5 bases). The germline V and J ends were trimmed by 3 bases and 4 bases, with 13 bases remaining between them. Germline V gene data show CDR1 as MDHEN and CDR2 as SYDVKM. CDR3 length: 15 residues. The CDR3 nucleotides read TGTGCCAGCAGTTTCCCGGGGCTGGGGAATCAGCCCCAGCATTTT. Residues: CASSFPGLGNQPQHF.